What follows are 28 T cell receptor beta chains derived from one specimen sequenced in a study of cytomegalovirus exposure and HLA in healthy donors. The primer mix had 60 Vbeta and 13 Jbeta primers. TCRdb's copy holds only in-frame clones and misses some; the assay was immunoSEQ multiplex PCR. The data show more than 140,000 clones, and the top ten clones hold over 2%. The sample taken for sequencing was PBMCs. Source of these receptors: a woman aged 18-30 years in good health and CMV-seronegative.

The CDR3 reads CASSPGDRIADEQFF. The CDR3 DNA reads as TGTGCCAGCAGCCCCGGGGACCGAATAGCGGATGAGCAGTTCTTC. The V gene is TRBV7-9, the J gene TRBJ2-1; D might be TRBD2 (6 bases). Germline lookup yields CDR1 SEHNR and CDR2 FQNEAQ (reference sequence). The CDR3 is 15 amino acids. The V end was cut by 5 bases, the J end by 8 bases, with 19 bases between.

The chain joins TRBV19 to TRBJ1-2; no firm D call. Germline assignment: CDR1 LNHDA and CDR2 SQIVND (reference sequence). Between the trimmed V and J ends, which lost 5 bases and 3 bases, there was a span of 13 bases. The CDR3 runs to 14 residues. The CDR3 is CASSPSRVDYGYTF. Here the CDR3 DNA reads TGTGCCAGTAGTCCATCGAGGGTGGACTATGGCTACACCTTC.

The chain recombines TRBV7-8 with TRBJ2-1; D is perhaps TRBD2 (5 bases). This CDR3 contains 14 residues. Germline values: CDR1 SGHVS, CDR2 FQNEAQ. V was clipped by 3 bases and J by 5 bases, with 11 bases between them. The CDR3: CASSLGARDNEQFF. CDR3 bases: TGTGCCAGCAGCTTGGGAGCGAGAGACAATGAGCAGTTCTTC. The whole variable domain, filled in from reference TRBV7-8 and TRBJ2-1, reads GAGVSQSPRYKVAKRGQDVALRCDPISGHVSLFWYQQALGQGPEFLTYFQNEAQLDKSGLPSDRFFAERPEGSVSTLKIQRTQQEDSAVYLCASSLGARDNEQFFGPGTRLTVL.

The chain carries TRBV14 and TRBJ2-1; 8 positions agree with TRBD2. Looked up from germline, CDR1 is SGHDN and CDR2 is FVKESK. Trimming took 4 bases from V and 7 from J; bases not matched to a gene: 12. CDR3 length equals 16 residues. CDR3 residues: CASSRGSGSGQNEQFF. CDR3 DNA sequence: TGTGCCAGCAGCCGGGGGAGCGGGAGTGGTCAGAATGAGCAGTTCTTC.

The gene calls are TRBV2 and TRBJ2-3; possible D gene TRBD1, 6 bases. V lost 6 bases, J lost 0 bases, and 22 bases lay in between. Germline V gene sequence: CDR1 SNHLY, CDR2 FYNNEI. CDR3 length: 18 amino acids. CDR3 residues: CASSYDRQLASSTDTQYF. The CDR3 DNA is TGTGCCAGCAGCTACGACAGGCAGCTCGCCTCTAGCACAGATACGCAGTATTTT. Full variable domain (outside the CDR3, taken from reference TRBV2 and TRBJ2-3): EPEVTQTPSHQVTQMGQEVILRCVPISNHLYFYWYRQILGQKVEFLVSFYNNEISEKSEIFDDQFSVERPDGSNFTLKIRSTKLEDSAMYFCASSYDRQLASSTDTQYFGPGTRLTVL.

The chain uses TRBV11-3 and TRBJ2-1; D is possibly TRBD2 (5 bases). The V gene lost 1 base and the J gene lost 4 bases, with 11 bases spanning the gap. Germline values: CDR1 SGHNT, CDR2 YENEEA. The CDR3 extends over 15 amino acids. CDR3 in DNA: TGTGCCAGCAGCTTAGTGAGCGGACCTTACAATGAGCAGTTCTTC. Its protein is CASSLVSGPYNEQFF.

The gene calls are TRBV28 and TRBJ1-2, with 9 bases fitting TRBD1. This CDR3 is built from 13 residues. Unmatched junction bases numbered 4, after V lost 6 bases and J lost 5 bases. Germline V gene lookup returns CDR1 MDHEN and CDR2 SYDVKM. This CDR3 reads CASSGTGLYGYTF. The CDR3, as DNA: TGTGCCAGCAGCGGGACAGGGTTGTATGGCTACACCTTC.

The chain couples TRBV6-1 to TRBJ1-5; maybe TRBD1 (5 bases). V dropped 3 bases and J dropped 0 bases, with 12 bases sitting between them. The CDR3 is made up of 16 amino acids. In germline, CDR1 is MNHNS, CDR2 SASEGT. This chain's CDR3 is CASSDWDWRSNQPQHF. The CDR3 DNA follows: TGTGCCAGCAGTGACTGGGACTGGCGTAGCAATCAGCCCCAGCATTTT.

The V gene is TRBV5-1, the J gene TRBJ2-7; 11 bases match TRBD2. J gave up 2 bases and V 2 bases, and 3 bases lay outside the gene matches. Germline V gene sequence: CDR1 SGHRS, CDR2 YFSETQ. The CDR3 sequence is 15 residues long. The CDR3 sequence: CASSLKTSGTYEQYF. CDR3 coding DNA: TGCGCCAGCAGCTTAAAGACTAGCGGGACCTACGAGCAGTACTTC.

V and J are TRBV6-1 and TRBJ1-5; tentatively, D is TRBD1 (6 bases). Trimming shortened V by 3 bases and J by 7 bases, and 19 bases separated the two germline ends. The CDR3 has 16 residues. Germline-derived CDR1 and CDR2 are MNHNS and SASEGT. The DNA for the CDR3 is TGTGCCAGCAGTGATCTTCCAGGGGCAAACTGGCAGCCCCAGCATTTT. It codes for CASSDLPGANWQPQHF.

This sequence joins TRBV9 and TRBJ2-3; D unclear. Between the trimmed V and J ends, which lost 0 bases and 2 bases, there was a span of 7 bases. Looked up from germline, CDR1 is SGDLS and CDR2 is YYNGEE. The CDR3 extends over 14 amino acids. CDR3 amino acids: CASSVASYTDTQYF. The DNA of the CDR3 is TGTGCCAGCAGCGTAGCCAGTTACACAGATACGCAGTATTTT. Based on the CDR3 plus reference TRBV9 and TRBJ2-3, the full variable domain is DSGVTQTPKHLITATGQRVTLRCSPRSGDLSVYWYQQSLDQGLQFLIQYYNGEERAKGNILERFSAQQFPDLHSELNLSSLELGDSALYFCASSVASYTDTQYFGPGTRLTVL.

The V and J genes are TRBV5-1 and TRBJ2-3; D call uncertain. Per germline, CDR1 SGHRS and CDR2 YFSETQ. V was trimmed by 4 bases and J by 2 bases, leaving 5 bases between them. The CDR3 consists of 12 residues. The CDR3 protein is CASSQSTDTQYF. The DNA of the CDR3 is TGCGCCAGCAGCCAATCCACAGATACGCAGTATTTT.

The chain employs TRBV6-5 and TRBJ2-6, with unresolved D. The germline CDR1 and CDR2 sequences are MNHEY and SVGAGI. Trimming removed 6 bases from V and 4 bases from J, with 13 bases in between. The CDR3 covers 15 residues. In nucleotides, the CDR3 is TGTGCCAGCAGGGAGTTCTTAGTGGGGGCCAACGTCCTGACTTTC. It specifies CASREFLVGANVLTF.

The V gene is TRBV7-2, the J gene TRBJ1-1, with D unclear. Germline V gene lookup returns CDR1 SGHTA and CDR2 FQGNSA. This CDR3 comprises 17 residues. The V and J ends lost 2 bases and 1 base respectively, with 17 bases between them. In nucleotides, the CDR3 is TGTGCCAGCAGCTTATATTCCGGCCCGGAGCGGAACACTGAAGCTTTCTTT. Translating it yields CASSLYSGPERNTEAFF.

This chain links TRBV5-4 with TRBJ2-5; 7 bases match TRBD1. Germline loops: CDR1 SGHNT, CDR2 YYREEE (reference sequence). After removal of 5 bases from V and 2 bases from J, the junction contained 12 bases not matched to a gene. The CDR3 is made up of 16 amino acids. The CDR3 sequence is CASSPIQGTIQETQYF. In DNA form, the CDR3 reads TGTGCCAGCAGTCCTATACAGGGGACGATTCAAGAGACCCAGTACTTC.

This chain links TRBV27 with TRBJ2-7; TRBD1 is a possible D gene (5 bases). The CDR3 runs 13 residues. Germline values: CDR1 MNHEY, CDR2 SMNVEV (reference sequence). Trimming removed 2 bases from V and 0 bases from J, with 5 bases in between. CDR3 region: CASSLGASYEQYF. The CDR3 DNA is TGTGCCAGCAGTTTAGGGGCCTCCTACGAGCAGTACTTC.

This CDR3 reads CASSLSTGPFSGNTIYF. The CDR3 region has the DNA TGTGCCAGCAGCTTATCGACAGGACCTTTCTCTGGAAACACCATATATTTT. This sequence joins TRBV7-9 and TRBJ1-3, with a weak D call TRBD1 (6 bases). CDR1 is SEHNR and CDR2 is FQNEAQ in the germline V gene (reference sequence). This CDR3 is 17 amino acids long. Trimming took 2 bases from V and 0 from J, leaving 14 bases between them.

The genes are TRBV6-5 and TRBJ1-1; 7 positions agree with TRBD1. Germline assignment: CDR1 MNHEY and CDR2 SVGAGI. The CDR3 runs 14 residues. The ends lost 8 bases at V and 3 bases at J; junction bases unmatched: 9. This CDR3 reads CASCINRGDTEAFF. In DNA form, the CDR3 reads TGTGCCAGCTGTATAAACAGGGGAGACACTGAAGCTTTCTTT.

This chain connects TRBV11-2 to TRBJ1-2; D is perhaps TRBD1 (5 bases). Deletions cut 0 bases from V and 2 bases from J, with 7 bases between. Germline V CDR1 and CDR2: SGHAT, FQNNGV. The CDR3 has 14 residues. DNA of the CDR3: TGTGCCAGCAGCTTAGATAACAGGAACTATGGCTACACCTTC. This sequence encodes CASSLDNRNYGYTF.

This chain connects TRBV4-2 to TRBJ2-1; 13 bases are a match to TRBD2. Germline assignment: CDR1 LGHNA and CDR2 YNFKEQ. The CDR3 is 16 residues long. V lost 5 bases to trimming and J lost 5 bases; unmatched junction nucleotides: 6. The CDR3, as DNA: TGTGCCAGCAGCAAAAGACTAGCGGGAGGTAACAATGAGCAGTTCTTC. Protein: CASSKRLAGGNNEQFF.

The chain joins TRBV4-1 to TRBJ2-5; TRBD1 agrees at 7 bases. CDR1 is MGHRA and CDR2 is YSYEKL in the germline V gene. The CDR3 consists of 16 residues. V lost 0 bases and J lost 5; bases outside the gene matches: 9. CDR3 DNA: TGCGCCAGCAGCCAAGACCCTGACAGGGTGGGGGAGACCCAGTACTTC. This codes for CASSQDPDRVGETQYF.

The chain has TRBV7-9 and TRBJ1-1, with TRBD1 matching over 7 bases. The V gene's germline CDR1 is SEHNR and CDR2 FQNEAQ (reference sequence). Losses at the gene ends were 1 base for V and 8 bases for J; bases not matched to a gene: 4. The CDR3 is made up of 13 amino acids. CDR3: CASSLGGGREAFF. In DNA form, the CDR3 reads TGTGCCAGCAGCTTAGGAGGGGGCCGGGAAGCTTTCTTT.

This sequence joins TRBV29-1 and TRBJ1-1; no firm D call. CDR3 size: 14 residues. Germline loops: CDR1 SQVTM, CDR2 ANQGSEA. With 1 base removed from V and 2 bases from J, the gap between germline ends came to 11 bases. The CDR3, as DNA: TGCAGCGTTGAAGTCGGGGAATCCAACACTGAAGCTTTCTTT. It is translated as CSVEVGESNTEAFF.

The V gene is TRBV19, the J gene TRBJ1-5; the D is unclear. CDR1 is LNHDA, CDR2 SQIVND, per germline (reference sequence). The V and J ends lost 4 bases and 0 bases respectively, with 16 bases between them. The CDR3 covers 17 residues. The CDR3 nucleotides read TGTGCCAGTAGTAACGGGGTCGAGGAATATAGCAATCAGCCCCAGCATTTT. Protein product: CASSNGVEEYSNQPQHF.

V and J are TRBV7-6 and TRBJ1-1, with D tentatively TRBD1 (6 bases). Germline CDR1 and CDR2: SGHVS and FNYEAQ. The CDR3 spans 13 residues. Trimming removed 5 bases at V and 3 bases at J, with 10 bases between. The CDR3 nucleotides are TGTGCCAGCAGCCGCCAGGGGTACACTGAAGCTTTCTTT. The encoded protein is CASSRQGYTEAFF.

This sequence joins TRBV5-1 and TRBJ1-1; no firm D call. Per germline, CDR1 SGHRS and CDR2 YFSETQ. The CDR3 runs 14 residues. Trimming left V 0 bases short and J 0 bases short, with 6 bases between. CDR3 nucleotides: TGCGCCAGCAGCTTGGGACGGGTGAACACTGAAGCTTTCTTT. Amino acid sequence: CASSLGRVNTEAFF.

The J gene is TRBJ1-5, the V gene TRBV30; no reliable D call. This CDR3 is 14 amino acids long. Germline V gene sequence: CDR1 GTSNPN, CDR2 SVGIG (reference sequence). The V gene lost 0 bases and the J gene lost 0 bases, with 6 bases spanning the gap. The CDR3 region is CAWSVQPSNQPQHF. The CDR3 DNA reads as TGTGCCTGGAGTGTACAACCTAGCAATCAGCCCCAGCATTTT.

This rearrangement joins TRBV4-1 to TRBJ1-3; TRBD1 is a possible D gene (5 bases). CDR1 and CDR2 (germline): MGHRA, YSYEKL. The CDR3 is made up of 17 amino acids. Trimming stripped 1 base from V and 0 bases from J, with 13 bases between. The CDR3 sequence: CASSQGLTAGSGNTIYF. Written as DNA, the CDR3 is TGCGCCAGCAGCCAAGGGCTGACAGCCGGCTCTGGAAACACCATATATTTT.